This TCR beta chain was documented in a study of T cells in localized non-small cell lung cancer. Study results and limitations: Greater T cell density in blood accompanied longer overall survival. In adjacent lung appeared a median approximately 57 of the top 100 tumor clones.

After removal of 6 bases from V and 1 base from J, the junction contained 7 bases not matched to a gene. This CDR3 has 15 residues. The germline CDR1 and CDR2 sequences are MNHEY and SMNVEV (reference sequence). Generated by immunoSEQ multiplex PCR, the TCRdb table keeps only in-frame clones and is missing some. The repertoire includes about 72,000 clones, 84% of them detected once, and about 13% sits in the top ten. Comment on this clone: Its specificity is not known.

The chain couples TRBV27 to TRBJ2-7; TRBD2 agrees at 9 bases. This TCR came from an older female donor with stage I lung adenocarcinoma. The specimen comprised peripheral blood, sampled before any cancer treatment. The CDR3 DNA follows: TGTGCCAGCAGGGCTAGCGGGGCCCCTTCCTACGAGCAGTACTTC. Translating it yields CASRASGAPSYEQYF.